This T cell receptor (beta chain) comes out of a study of blood T cell repertoires in COVID-19. The CDR3 length is 15 residues. Germline V gene sequence: CDR1 WNHNN, CDR2 SYGVQD (reference sequence). Trimming took 5 bases from V and 4 from J, leaving 17 bases between them. Clones were read by immunoSEQ multiplex PCR, and TCRdb kept only the in-frame ones, dropping some. The data contain about 430,000 clones, nearly 90% of them seen just once; the ten biggest clones take up less than 1.5%. Each participant's cohort was designated according to participant-reported clinical history. The material sequenced was PBMCs or T cells enriched from blood (not recorded which). The V and J genes are TRBV10-1 and TRBJ1-2; TRBD1 might be the D (6 bases). This TCR was recovered from a woman younger than 30 who had been exposed to COVID-19. The CDR3 coding sequence is TGCGCCAGCAGTTGGGGGGGGCCCGCGCCCTATGGCTACACCTTC. Translating it yields CASSWGGPAPYGYTF.